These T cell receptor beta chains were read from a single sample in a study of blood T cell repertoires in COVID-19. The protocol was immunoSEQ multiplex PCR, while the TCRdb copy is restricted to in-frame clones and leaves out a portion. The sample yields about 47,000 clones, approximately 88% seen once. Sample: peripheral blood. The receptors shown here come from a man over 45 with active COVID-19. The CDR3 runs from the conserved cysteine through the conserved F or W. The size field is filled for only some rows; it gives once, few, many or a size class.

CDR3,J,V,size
CASSLWEGVGELFF,TRBJ2-2,TRBV7-7,NA
CASRNPTGYGYTF,TRBJ1-2,TRBV6-5,NA
CASSLGQGKFF,TRBJ2-1,TRBV12-3/TRBV12-4,NA
CASSLGGLAKKLFF,TRBJ1-4,TRBV5-8,NA
CASRPTTGRQQYF,TRBJ2-7,TRBV6-5,once
CASSSRAGGVAGELFF,TRBJ2-2,TRBV7-6,NA
CASSLEQGNSYEQYF,TRBJ2-7,TRBV5-1,few
CASSPRGQVYEQYF,TRBJ2-7,TRBV18,NA
CASSEALRSSGGGETQYF,TRBJ2-5,TRBV2,NA
CASSLLLPGQGGTEAFF,TRBJ1-1,TRBV27,NA
CASGLRFNSPLHF,TRBJ1-6,TRBV12-5,NA
CASNIQAYSPLHF,TRBJ1-6,TRBV2,few
CASSSPRTATNEKLFF,TRBJ1-4,TRBV6-6,NA
CASSLRLGPEQFF,TRBJ2-1,TRBV5-1,NA
CASSATGFRGQPQHF,TRBJ1-5,TRBV9,NA
CASRSDRNSYEQYF,TRBJ2-7,TRBV7-9,NA
CASSLVAATGELFF,TRBJ2-2,TRBV11-1,NA
CASSQDIVEAFF,TRBJ1-1,TRBV6-2/TRBV6-3,NA
CASSYSNLAGLAGVRTGELFF,TRBJ2-2,TRBV6-2/TRBV6-3,few
CASSLAGVDSEPQHF,TRBJ1-5,TRBV7-9,NA
CATSDIYTDTQYF,TRBJ2-3,TRBV24-1,NA
CASSRRGLAGVSSTDTQYF,TRBJ2-3,TRBV19,NA
CAISGRQGSYGYTF,TRBJ1-2,TRBV10-3,once
CASSKGANYGYTF,TRBJ1-2,TRBV7-3,NA
CATSRGSGGTYEQYF,TRBJ2-7,TRBV15,few
CASSWANTEAFF,TRBJ1-1,TRBV11-2,NA
CASSPSGGFTDTQYF,TRBJ2-3,TRBV3-1/TRBV3-2,NA
CASQRGLNPGEQFF,TRBJ2-1,TRBV6-5,NA
CASTVTGSSGNTIYF,TRBJ1-3,TRBV5-1,NA
CASSIRTPGPGNTIYF,TRBJ1-3,TRBV19,NA
CASRLAGGSYNEQFF,TRBJ2-1,TRBV2,NA
CASSSRLAGLNEQFF,TRBJ2-1,TRBV11-2,NA
CASSPPSGIRTGFF,TRBJ2-1,TRBV7-2,once
CASSTSGTSSYNEQFF,TRBJ2-1,TRBV19,once
CASSLELLPGQGAGELFF,TRBJ2-2,TRBV5-8,NA
CASSDLFGARGVSPLHF,TRBJ1-6,TRBV2,NA
CASSARDRLYSNQPQHF,TRBJ1-5,TRBV6-1,NA
CASSAYMDRGNEKLFF,TRBJ1-4,TRBV9,NA
CASSLGAPGYTF,TRBJ1-2,TRBV7-9,few
CASSPYGVGNSPLHF,TRBJ1-6,TRBV9,NA
CASSPQTGIEKLFF,TRBJ1-4,TRBV18,NA
CASSSRTVFNMNTEAFF,TRBJ1-1,TRBV7-9,NA
CASSKADSGATYEQYF,TRBJ2-7,TRBV21-1,few
CASSDSGQGGAGELFF,TRBJ2-2,TRBV6-4,once
CASRLDRVGEKLFF,TRBJ1-4,TRBV6-6,NA
CSARDGASQFF,TRBJ2-1,TRBV20-1,NA
CASSLVAGEGVETQYF,TRBJ2-5,TRBV5-1,NA